The 3 T cell receptor beta chains below all came from one sample that was sequenced in a study of T cells in Graves' hyperthyroidism and ophthalmopathy. Researchers amplified the TCR beta CDR3 regions from RNA transcripts. When the TCR CDR3 underwent first-round RT-PCR, the HTBI primer set was used. TCRdb passed the multiplex PCR reads through MiXCR, listing each CDR3 protein once. The sample lists roughly 280,000 distinct CDR3 sequences, about a sixth seen once, with approximately 60% in the top ten. The source material was blood. Receptor source: a woman aged 55-70 years with Graves' ophthalmopathy.

The V and J genes are TRBV20-1 and TRBJ2-2, with 8 nucleotides matching TRBD2. After removal of 0 bases from V and 7 bases from J, the junction contained 7 bases not matched to a gene. From germline, CDR1 is DFQATT and CDR2 SNEGSKA (reference sequence). The CDR3 consists of 15 residues. The CDR3 DNA is TGCAGTGCTAGAGACCCAGCGGGAGTGGGCGGGGAGCTGTTTTTT. Its translation is CSARDPAGVGGELFF.

V is TRBV4-2 and J is TRBJ2-7; tentatively, D is TRBD1 (6 bases). There are 15 residues in the CDR3. CDR1 is LGHNA and CDR2 is YNFKEQ in the germline V gene. V was pared by 4 bases and J by 3 bases, with 16 bases between. This chain's CDR3 is CASSPRGRGYYEQYF. CDR3 DNA: TGTGCCAGCAGCCCAAGAGGAAGGGGGTACTACGAGCAGTACTTC.

In this sample, this clonotype turned up a few times. V is TRBV6-4 and J is TRBJ1-1, with 12 bases that match TRBD1. There are 14 residues in the CDR3. Germline V gene lookup returns CDR1 MRHNA and CDR2 SNTAGT. With V trimmed by 6 bases and J by 4 bases, 3 bases remained unmatched. CDR3 in DNA: TGTGCCAGCAGGGGACAGGGGGCGAGCACTGAAGCTTTCTTT. It encodes CASRGQGASTEAFF.